The TCR beta chain under discussion was sequenced for a study of blood T cell repertoires in COVID-19. This clone showed up just a few times. Some clones are missing from TCRdb's copy, which holds only in-frame ones; the method was immunoSEQ multiplex PCR. The sample includes roughly 240,000 clones, approximately 90% seen only once; the top ten take under 2.5%. CDR3 length: 19 amino acids. What was sequenced was PBMCs or T cells enriched from blood (not recorded which). V usage is TRBV21-1 and J usage is TRBJ2-1; the table's D call, TRBD2, was not checked against the DNA. TRBV21-1 is deemed a pseudogene. This clonotype originated in a woman aged 35 to 49 with acute COVID-19. CDR3 sequence (DNA): TGTGCCAGCAGCAAAGCGCGAGGGACTAGCGGGAGAGACTCTAATGAGCAGTTCTTC. Protein product: CASSKARGTSGRDSNEQFF.